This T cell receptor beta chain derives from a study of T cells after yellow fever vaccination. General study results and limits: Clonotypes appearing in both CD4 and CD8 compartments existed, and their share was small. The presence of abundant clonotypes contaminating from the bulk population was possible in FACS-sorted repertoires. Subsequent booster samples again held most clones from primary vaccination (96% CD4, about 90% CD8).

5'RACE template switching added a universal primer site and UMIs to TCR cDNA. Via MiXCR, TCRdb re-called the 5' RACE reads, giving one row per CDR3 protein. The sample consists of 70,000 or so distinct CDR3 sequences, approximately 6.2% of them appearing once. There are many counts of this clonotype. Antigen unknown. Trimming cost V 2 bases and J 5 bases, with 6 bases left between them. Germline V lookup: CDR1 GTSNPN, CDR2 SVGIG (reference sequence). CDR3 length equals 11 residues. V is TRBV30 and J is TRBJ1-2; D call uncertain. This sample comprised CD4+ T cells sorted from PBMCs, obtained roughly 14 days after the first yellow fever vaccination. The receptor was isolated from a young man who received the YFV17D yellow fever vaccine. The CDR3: CAWSSSYGYTF. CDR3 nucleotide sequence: TGTGCCTGGAGTTCTTCGTATGGCTACACCTTC.